This TCR beta chain was profiled in a study (dated by TCRdb to 2015 to 2017). Background for the entire study: The study set out to test whether tumor-infiltrating Tregs in breast cancer get recruited from blood Tregs or are instead converted in situ from other CD4+ T cell subsets.

Full-length TCR variable regions were amplified by 5' RACE PCR using constant-region reverse primers, and then by semi-nested PCR using Nested Universal Primer A. The ReliaPrep RNA Cell Miniprep System was used to extract total RNA, which was then reverse transcribed into 5'RACE-ready cDNA with the SMARTer RACE 5'/3' Kit. An Illumina MiSeq was used to sequence the full-length TCR alpha and beta libraries, which had been barcoded with multiplex adaptors. The authors' analysis ran thus. Sequencing data were pooled across the five patients for each of nine subset-tissue groups and compared by unsupervised clustering of TCR gene usage. The Morisita-Horn index, with shared sequences weighted by their contribution to each repertoire, was used to calculate repertoire similarity. The public reads were reprocessed in TCRdb via fastp at Q25 and MiXCR, keeping in-frame beta chains. Rows are unified per CDR3 protein, each entry keeping the most common DNA and genes. It is TCRdb's table, rather than the study itself, that gives the V and J calls and clone size. The table for this sample lists 5,000 to 6,500 distinct CDR3 sequences; roughly 31% of them were counted only once. About 7.3% of the sample comes from the top ten.

V sheds 5 bases and J sheds 5 bases, leaving 5 bases between their ends. According to the germline V gene, CDR1 reads SGHTA and CDR2 reads FQGNSA. Counted from cysteine to phenylalanine, this CDR3 has 11 amino acids. Just the 33-base CDR3 DNA is kept, in frame starting at base 1. Memory CD4+ T cells were isolated as CD4+CD45RO+CD25- cells. Tregs, naive and memory CD4+ T cells from tumor, blood and ipsilateral draining lymph nodes of a handful of breast cancer patients underwent full-length TCR alpha and beta sequencing. Tumor tissue and lymph nodes obtained from ipsilateral axillary dissection were perfused with PBS, minced and then digested with collagenase I and hyaluronidase. Ficoll density gradient centrifugation was used to isolate mononuclear cells from either lymph nodes or 45 to 50 ml of peripheral blood. FACS confirmed that the sorted cell populations were more than 90% pure. The sample holds many counts of this clonotype. Its antigen remains undetermined. With a much larger clone just one base away, this may be a read error.

General conclusions and limits of the study: The greatest overlap of tumor-infiltrating Treg TCR alpha and beta sequences was observed with tumor naive CD4+ T cells, followed by blood naive CD4+ T cells. The TCR gene usage of tumor memory CD4+ T cells clustered together with blood and lymph node memory CD4+ cells and with lymph node naive CD4+ cells. The larger-cohort validation was restricted to a single TCR beta V-J rearrangement rather than whole repertoires.

The sequencing sample was made of memory CD4+ T cells sorted from a lymph node. The cell subset or site label corresponds to: memory CD4+ T cells, CD4+CD45RO+CD25-. The origin of this receptor is a female donor with breast cancer. Here the chain combines TRBV7-2 and TRBJ2-3, with the D gene not confidently named. The encoded CDR3 is CASSVGDTQYF. The DNA sequence reads TGTGCCAGCAGCGTAGGAGATACGCAGTATTTT.